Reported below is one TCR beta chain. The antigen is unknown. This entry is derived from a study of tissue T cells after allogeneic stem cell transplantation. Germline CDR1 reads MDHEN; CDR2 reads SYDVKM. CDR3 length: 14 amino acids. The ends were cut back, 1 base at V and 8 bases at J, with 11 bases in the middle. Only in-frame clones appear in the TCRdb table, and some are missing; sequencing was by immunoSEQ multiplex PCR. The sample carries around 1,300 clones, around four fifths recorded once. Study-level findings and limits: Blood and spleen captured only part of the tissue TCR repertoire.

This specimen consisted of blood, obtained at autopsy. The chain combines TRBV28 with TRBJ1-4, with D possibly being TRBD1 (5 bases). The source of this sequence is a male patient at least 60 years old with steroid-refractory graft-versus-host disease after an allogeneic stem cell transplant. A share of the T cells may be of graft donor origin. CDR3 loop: CASSLLVREEKLFF. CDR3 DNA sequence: TGTGCCAGCAGTTTATTAGTCAGGGAGGAAAAACTGTTTTTT.